This TCR beta chain was profiled in a study of Tregs in tolerant kidney transplant recipients. Study results and limitations: Findings come from small patient numbers and require larger validation. Biological reproducibility was not directly addressed in this study. Antigen-driven expansion was suggested because donor-specific Tregs expanded more than all Tregs in tolerant patients.

Germline CDR1 reads MNHEY; CDR2 reads SMNVEV (reference sequence). V lost 6 bases and J lost 1, with 6 bases in between. CDR3 size: 12 residues. Recipients received nonmyeloablative bone marrow transplants from related graft donors, with transient mixed chimerism. Unstimulated Tregs (CD4+CD25+CD127-) and CD4+CD25- non-Tregs were sorted from PBMCs. The table came from immunoSEQ multiplex PCR; TCRdb's copy has only in-frame clones and leaves some out. This table has more than 20,000 clones, about 85% appearing once. Comments on this clone: What it recognizes is unknown.

The receptor was derived from a human patient who received a combined kidney and bone marrow transplant. The graft donor may have given rise to some T cells. The chain links TRBV27 to TRBJ1-1; D gene uncertain. The input for sequencing was CD8+ T cells from blood (PBMCs), taken 6 months after the transplant. CDR3 sequence: CASSPGNTEAFF. The CDR3 DNA follows: TGTGCCAGCAGCCCCGGGAACACTGAAGCTTTCTTT.